The 24 T cell receptor beta chains presented below share a single source sample, sequenced in a study of response to subunit inactivated influenza vaccine. MiXCR, run by TCRdb on the RT-PCR reads, gives a single entry per CDR3 protein. In the table there are approximately 520,000 distinct CDR3 sequences, 25% of which are singletons. The material was CD4+ T cells sorted from PBMCs, obtained 5 days after vaccination. The receptors were sampled from a man aged 50 or older who received an inactivated influenza vaccine.

This chain uses TRBV20-1 with TRBJ2-1; no clear D gene. Deletions cut 4 bases from V and 4 bases from J, with 14 bases between. CDR1 and CDR2 (germline): DFQATT, SNEGSKA (reference sequence). CDR3 length equals 14 residues. The CDR3 coding sequence is TGCAGTGCTATAGGCTCGTATACGTACAATGAGCAGTTCTTC. It is translated as CSAIGSYTYNEQFF.

This clonotype was detected only a few times. The chain recombines TRBV5-1 with TRBJ2-3, with 9 bases that match TRBD2. Unmatched junction bases numbered 9, after V lost 0 bases and J lost 4 bases. Germline V gene lookup returns CDR1 SGHRS and CDR2 YFSETQ. The CDR3 runs to 17 residues. This CDR3 reads CASSLAAGGGAADTQYF. The CDR3 DNA is TGCGCCAGCAGCTTGGCCGCCGGCGGGGGGGCCGCAGATACGCAGTATTTT.

The chain combines TRBV7-9 with TRBJ2-3; D is unclear. V was cut by 3 bases and J by 5 bases, with 3 bases left in between. This CDR3 contains 11 residues. Germline V gives CDR1 SEHNR, CDR2 FQNEAQ (reference sequence). Here the CDR3 reads CASSFEDTQYF. The CDR3 region has the DNA TGTGCCAGCAGCTTTGAAGATACGCAGTATTTT.

This clonotype was detected a few times. This CDR3 reads CASSLWILEGTEAFF. The CDR3 coding sequence is TGTGCCAGCAGCTTATGGATCTTGGAAGGAACTGAAGCTTTCTTT. This chain uses TRBV7-2 with TRBJ1-1; D uncertain. V lost 2 bases and J lost 5, with 15 bases in between. CDR3 size: 15 residues. CDR1 and CDR2 from the germline V gene are SGHTA and FQGNSA.

There are a few counts of this clonotype. The rearrangement joins TRBV2 to TRBJ2-5; 7 bases are shared with TRBD2. The CDR3 loop spans 16 amino acids. Germline trimming cut 3 bases from V and 4 bases from J; bases unmatched to any gene: 11. The germline V gene encodes CDR1 SNHLY and CDR2 FYNNEI. DNA for the CDR3: TGTGCCAGCAGTGATGGGGACTATAGTACGCTAGAGACCCAGTACTTC. Amino acid sequence: CASSDGDYSTLETQYF.

A few counts support this clonotype. The chain couples TRBV7-8 to TRBJ2-3, with 14 bases lining up with TRBD2. CDR3 length: 19 amino acids. Germline V gene lookup returns CDR1 SGHVS and CDR2 FQNEAQ. The trim removed 5 bases at V and 5 bases at J, leaving 15 bases unmatched. CDR3 protein: CASSLGLAGGHRLGDTQYF. The CDR3 DNA reads as TGTGCCAGCAGCCTAGGACTAGCGGGAGGCCATCGCCTTGGAGATACGCAGTATTTT.

The gene calls are TRBV29-1 and TRBJ2-7, with D uncertain. The CDR3 contains 11 residues. CDR1 SQVTM and CDR2 ANQGSEA come from the germline V gene. With 5 bases removed from V and 2 bases from J, the gap between germline ends came to 7 bases. CDR3 nucleotide sequence: TGCAGCGTTCGAAACACCTACGAGCAGTACTTC. This sequence encodes CSVRNTYEQYF.

The chain couples TRBV12-3 or TRBV12-4 to TRBJ1-6; a weak D match, TRBD1 (6 bases). CDR3 length equals 17 residues. V was clipped by 8 bases and J by 10 bases, with 27 bases between them. The CDR3 spells CASGQSGKWVKLSPLHF. CDR3 sequence (DNA): TGTGCCAGCGGACAGTCTGGGAAGTGGGTCAAACTCTCACCCCTCCACTTT.

In this sample, this clonotype turned up a few times. The V call is TRBV10-3, the J call TRBJ2-3; no definite D call. V was shortened by 8 bases and J by 0 bases, with 12 bases between the two germline ends. Germline values: CDR1 ENHRY, CDR2 SYGVKD. The CDR3 covers 14 residues. Written as DNA, the CDR3 is TGTGCCATCTCGGTGGGAACTAGCACAGATACGCAGTATTTT. This codes for CAISVGTSTDTQYF.

This chain uses TRBV11-1 with TRBJ2-7; no clear D gene. The CDR3 sequence is 14 residues long. Germline V gene data show CDR1 as SGHAT and CDR2 as FQDESV (reference sequence). The germline V and J ends were trimmed by 5 bases and 2 bases, with 13 bases remaining between them. The CDR3 loop is CASSPRAIAYEQYF. Written as DNA, the CDR3 is TGTGCCAGCAGCCCCCGTGCGATCGCCTACGAGCAGTACTTC.

This sequence joins TRBV20-1 and TRBJ2-1, with 7 bases lining up with TRBD2. V was pared by 6 bases and J by 3 bases, with 11 bases of the junction left unmatched. This CDR3 contains 15 residues. Germline lookup yields CDR1 DFQATT and CDR2 SNEGSKA (reference sequence). The DNA of the CDR3 is TGCAGTGCAACCGGGACCAGCGGGATCTACAATGAGCAGTTCTTC. Protein sequence: CSATGTSGIYNEQFF.

This rearrangement joins TRBV24-1 to TRBJ1-2; unclear D gene. The CDR3 contains 13 residues. Germline values: CDR1 KGHDR, CDR2 SFDVKD. Trimming stripped 4 bases from V and 1 base from J, with 6 bases between. CDR3 nucleotide sequence: TGTGCCACCAGTGAGAGTCGTAACTATGGCTACACCTTC. This encodes CATSESRNYGYTF.

This clonotype appeared a few times. V and J are TRBV12-3 or TRBV12-4 and TRBJ2-6, with 7 bases aligning to TRBD1. V gave up 5 bases and J gave up 3 bases; unmatched junction bases: 7. The CDR3 consists of 16 residues. The CDR3 DNA sequence: TGTGCCAGCAGTGACCGACAGGGCGGTGGGGCCAACGTCCTGACTTTC. Amino acid sequence: CASSDRQGGGANVLTF.

A few counts support this clonotype. The rearrangement uses TRBV14 and TRBJ2-2; the D gene is possibly TRBD1 (5 bases). V lost 3 bases, J lost 0 bases, and 8 bases lay in between. This CDR3 is 15 amino acids long. The germline CDR1 and CDR2 sequences are SGHDN and FVKESK. Here the CDR3 DNA reads TGTGCCAGCAGCCATGACAGAACGAACACCGGGGAGCTGTTTTTT. This encodes CASSHDRTNTGELFF.

This clonotype occurred a few times. The V call is TRBV24-1, the J call TRBJ2-1; no firm D call. The CDR3 sequence is 13 residues long. Trimming took off 3 bases at V and 8 bases at J, with 10 bases between the two ends. Germline CDR1 and CDR2: KGHDR and SFDVKD. The CDR3 DNA reads TGTGCCACCAGTGATGAGTTGACTGATGAGCAGTTCTTC. As protein: CATSDELTDEQFF.

The J gene is TRBJ2-7, the V gene TRBV11-2, with TRBD1 matching over 8 bases. V was pared by 5 bases and J by 3 bases, with 9 bases of the junction left unmatched. The CDR3 is made up of 15 amino acids. The germline V gene has CDR1 SGHAT and CDR2 FQNNGV. CDR3 DNA sequence: TGTGCCAGCAGCCCTCAAGTGGGGACAGGCTACGAGCAGTACTTC. Protein: CASSPQVGTGYEQYF.

The chain combines TRBV14 with TRBJ2-7; D uncertain. There are 15 residues in the CDR3. Germline loops: CDR1 SGHDN, CDR2 FVKESK. The germline V and J ends were trimmed by 3 bases and 2 bases, with 14 bases remaining between them. The CDR3, as DNA: TGTGCCAGCAGCCAGACGGCGCTTCGTCCCTACGAGCAGTACTTC. Protein sequence: CASSQTALRPYEQYF.

Here the CDR3 reads CASSNQLAGGWYNEQFF. CDR3 sequence (DNA): TGTGCCAGCAGCAACCAACTAGCGGGGGGGTGGTACAATGAGCAGTTCTTC. The rearrangement joins TRBV5-6 to TRBJ2-1, with 13 bases aligning to TRBD2. V was clipped by 4 bases and J by 4 bases; unmatched bases: 8. The CDR3 runs to 17 residues. Germline V lookup: CDR1 SGHDT, CDR2 YYEEEE. Filled out from reference TRBV5-6 and TRBJ2-1, the complete variable domain reads DAGVTQSPTHLIKTRGQQVTLRCSPKSGHDTVSWYQQALGQGPQFIFQYYEEEERQRGNFPDRFSGHQFPNYSSELNVNALLLGDSALYLCASSNQLAGGWYNEQFFGPGTRLTVL.

This clonotype came up a few times. The rearrangement links TRBV20-1 to TRBJ2-7; D perhaps matches TRBD1 (6 bases). Trimming stripped 5 bases from V and 6 bases from J, with 20 bases between. This CDR3 contains 14 residues. Per germline, CDR1 DFQATT and CDR2 SNEGSKA (reference sequence). CDR3 bases: TGCAGTGCTGGCCTGTCAGGGGACGTTGGCGAGCAGTACTTC. Its protein product is CSAGLSGDVGEQYF.

In DNA, the CDR3 is TGTGCCAGCAGAAAGACAGGGCGGTCAGATACGCAGTATTTT. Encoded protein: CASRKTGRSDTQYF. This chain connects TRBV6-2 or TRBV6-3 to TRBJ2-3; 7 bases map to TRBD1. After removal of 6 bases from V and 4 bases from J, the junction contained 7 bases not matched to a gene. Germline V gene sequence: CDR1 MNHEY, CDR2 SVGEGT. This CDR3 contains 14 residues.

The chain combines TRBV7-2 with TRBJ2-7; D not certain. Looked up from germline, CDR1 is SGHTA and CDR2 is FQGNSA. This CDR3 contains 16 residues. Trimming stripped 5 bases from V and 3 bases from J, with 20 bases between. The CDR3 nucleotides are TGTGCCAGCAGCGAACGAGGCCCCCCGAGGAACTACGAGCAGTACTTC. It encodes CASSERGPPRNYEQYF.

The chain carries TRBV7-2 and TRBJ2-1; the match to TRBD2 covers 9 bases. This CDR3 has 15 residues. Germline V gene data show CDR1 as SGHTA and CDR2 as FQGNSA. Trimming cost V 3 bases and J 4 bases; bases outside gene matches: 4. The CDR3 DNA reads as TGTGCCAGCAGCTTTTCCAGCGGGAGGTACAATGAGCAGTTCTTC. Translating gives CASSFSSGRYNEQFF.

The chain links TRBV5-1 to TRBJ2-3; D is uncertain. This CDR3 comprises 16 residues. Germline assignment: CDR1 SGHRS and CDR2 YFSETQ. The V and J ends lost 3 bases and 1 base respectively, with 15 bases between them. Written as DNA, the CDR3 is TGCGCCAGCAGCTGGGATGGGTTCCTAGGCACAGATACGCAGTATTTT. It specifies CASSWDGFLGTDTQYF.

The rearrangement links TRBV7-3 to TRBJ2-1, with a weak D call TRBD2 (6 bases). This CDR3 is built from 15 residues. The germline CDR1 and CDR2 sequences are SGHTA and FQGTGA. V gave up 5 bases and J gave up 0 bases, with 11 bases separating them. CDR3 sequence (DNA): TGTGCCAGCAGCCGCGGGACTCGCTCCTACAATGAGCAGTTCTTC. Translating it yields CASSRGTRSYNEQFF.